This TCR beta chain was retrieved from a study of blood T cells in healthy people across ages (dated by TCRdb to between 2014 and 2017). For the study in its entirety: In model experiments, roughly one uniquely barcoded TCR beta cDNA molecule per two T cells was captured by template switching. The study measured age-related changes in TCR beta repertoire diversity using deep sequencing normalized with unique cDNA molecular identifiers. Donors were grouped into four age groups: young (average about 15 years), middle-aged (around 39), aged (around 66) and long-lived (about 82). To avoid experimental bias, donors of different ages were spread randomly across the sequencing lanes. The study analyzed two additional independent replicas of 1 million unique cDNA reads from the same blood draw for two donors, one aged 18 to 30 and one aged 80 or older. Overall study results and their limits: Since profiling was done on bulk unsorted PBMCs, naive and antigen-experienced compartments could not be conclusively compared. Observed TCR beta diversity per million T cells fell roughly linearly with age, and a significant reduction was already apparent by age roughly 41. The long-lived group showed more naive CD4+ T cells, fewer expanded clones and increased TCR diversity than the aged group, suggesting age selection. The CMV infection status of donors was not known, potentially confounding age-related changes in expanded clonotypes. Total diversity estimates from one million sequenced T cells were considered lower bounds and underestimates. The percentage of naive T cells measured by flow cytometry correlated strongly with observed TCR beta diversity.

To prepare the library, 5' RACE was applied. This sample was sequenced with an Illumina HiSeq 2500. A second PCR of about 6 to 12 cycles was run with a J-beta primer mix and a sample-barcoded 5' primer. A unique molecular identifier was introduced onto each TCR beta cDNA molecule by a template-switch 5' adaptor carrying 12 random nucleotides. At least 3 million CDR3-containing paired-end reads were obtained from each sample. All of the RNA was converted into first-strand cDNA using the Mint cDNA synthesis kit, with a TRBC-specific oligonucleotide serving as the primer. Following uracil-DNA glycosylase treatment, a first 18-cycle PCR with universal primers M1SS and BC2_uni_R was performed on all cDNA. The published analysis was carried out like this. Normalization of each sample was performed by random selection of 1 million high-quality reads, each carrying a distinct molecular identifier. Reads sharing molecular identifiers were discarded rather than binned into consensus sequences. CDR3 identification, clonotype clustering and error correction used MiTCR with a Q25 quality threshold and the strictest error-elimination algorithm. Lower-bound total TCR beta diversity was estimated with a nonparametric unseen species model using Euler transformation. Through fastp at Q25 and MiXCR, TCRdb rebuilt clones from the public reads, retaining in-frame beta chains. Rows matching on CDR3 protein sequence are summarized as one entry with the most common DNA and genes. It is TCRdb's table, rather than the study itself, that gives the V and J calls and clone size. In all, the sample holds 1,300,000 or so distinct CDR3 sequences, and roughly 60% of those were seen once. Clones ranked in the top ten supply over 5% of the sample.

The 39 donors, aged about 6 to 90 years, were systemically healthy Caucasian individuals from Russia. Roughly 10 milliliters of peripheral blood were drawn from each donor into EDTA-treated Vacutainer tubes. Ficoll-Paque density-gradient centrifugation was used to isolate PBMCs, with at least 7 million obtained per sample. Trizol reagent was used to extract total RNA from PBMCs, with at least 5.5 micrograms per sample. The percentages of naive CD45RAhigh/CD27high T cells were determined by flow cytometry on a PBMC aliquot from every donor. The table lists this clonotype with a few counts. Its antigen is unknown. Base qualities are not provided; no much larger clone lies one nucleotide away. The sequence came from a man aged 18 to 29 in good health. Input material: blood.

The CDR3 protein: CASSLSQGRGYTF. The nucleotide sequence reads TGTGCCAGCAGTTTATCACAGGGACGGGGCTACACCTTC. Rearrangement joined TRBV12-3 or TRBV12-4 to TRBJ1-2; the best D guess is TRBD1, with 6 bases matching. Including cysteine and phenylalanine, the CDR3 has 13 amino acids. CDR3 DNA only is kept here, 39 bases in frame from base 1. A distance of 12 bases separates the germline ends of V and J, which lose 2 bases and 8 bases respectively.